The clone carrying this T cell receptor (beta chain) appeared a few times. Its antigen is undetermined. By quantitative 5'-RACE with molecular barcodes, the TCR beta libraries were made. In TCRdb, the 5' RACE reads were re-called with MiXCR into one record per CDR3 protein. The table has around 250,000 distinct CDR3 sequences, about 10% seen once. Per germline, CDR1 DFQATT and CDR2 SNEGSKA (reference sequence). This CDR3 spans 15 amino acids. The V and J ends lost 5 bases and 6 bases, in that order; junction bases with no gene match: 10. The data stem from a study of CD8 T cells in ankylosing spondylitis. Study results and caveats: Some of the motif variants had earlier been found in reactive arthritis patients' fluid and blood. What appeared characteristic of ankylosing spondylitis blood was a TCR beta motif of 7 or 8 highly homologous variants. Matched ankylosing spondylitis synovial fluid reportedly contained a significantly enriched population of disease-linked clones.

Input material: blood, either unsorted or a sorted T cell fraction (not recorded which). The chain recombines TRBV20-1 with TRBJ1-4, with 9 bases that match TRBD1. The source is a male donor with ankylosing spondylitis or in good health (not recorded which). The chain's CDR3 is CSALAPGQGYEKLFF. The CDR3 bases are TGCAGTGCTCTAGCCCCGGGACAGGGCTATGAAAAACTGTTTTTT.